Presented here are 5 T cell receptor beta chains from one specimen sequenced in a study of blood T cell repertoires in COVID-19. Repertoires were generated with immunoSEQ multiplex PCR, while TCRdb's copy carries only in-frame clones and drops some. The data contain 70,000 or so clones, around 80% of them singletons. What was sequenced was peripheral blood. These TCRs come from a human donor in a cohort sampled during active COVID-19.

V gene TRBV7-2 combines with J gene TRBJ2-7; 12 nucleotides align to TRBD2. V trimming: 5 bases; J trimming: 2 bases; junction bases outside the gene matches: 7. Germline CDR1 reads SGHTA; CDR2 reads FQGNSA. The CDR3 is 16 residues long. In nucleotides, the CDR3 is TGTGCCAGCAGCGGAACTAGCGGGAGGACTACCTACGAGCAGTACTTC. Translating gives CASSGTSGRTTYEQYF.

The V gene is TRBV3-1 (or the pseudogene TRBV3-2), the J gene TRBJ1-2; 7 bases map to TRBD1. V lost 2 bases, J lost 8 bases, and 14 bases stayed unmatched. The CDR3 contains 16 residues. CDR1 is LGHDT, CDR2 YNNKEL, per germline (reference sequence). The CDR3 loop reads CASSQNIGTVETGYTF. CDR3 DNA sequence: TGTGCCAGCAGCCAAAACATCGGGACAGTTGAGACGGGCTACACCTTC.

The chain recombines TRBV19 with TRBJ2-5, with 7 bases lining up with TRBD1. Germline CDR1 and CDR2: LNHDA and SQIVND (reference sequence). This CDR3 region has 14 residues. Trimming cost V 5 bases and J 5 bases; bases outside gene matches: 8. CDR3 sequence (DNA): TGTGCCAGTAGTCAACAGGGGCGCGGGGAGACCCAGTACTTC. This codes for CASSQQGRGETQYF.

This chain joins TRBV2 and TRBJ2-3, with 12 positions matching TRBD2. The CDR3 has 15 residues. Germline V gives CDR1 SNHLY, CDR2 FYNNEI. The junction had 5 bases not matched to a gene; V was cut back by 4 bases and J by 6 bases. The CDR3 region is CASSGTSGTRDTQYF. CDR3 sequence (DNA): TGTGCCAGCAGTGGGACTAGCGGGACCCGGGATACGCAGTATTTT.

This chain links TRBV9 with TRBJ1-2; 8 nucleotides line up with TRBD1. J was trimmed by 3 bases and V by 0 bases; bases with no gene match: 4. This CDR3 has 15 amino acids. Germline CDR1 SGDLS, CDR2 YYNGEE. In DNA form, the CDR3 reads TGTGCCAGCAGCGTAGAGGCCAGGGGGCACTATGGCTACACCTTC. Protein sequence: CASSVEARGHYGYTF. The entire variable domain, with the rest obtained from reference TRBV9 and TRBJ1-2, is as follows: DSGVTQTPKHLITATGQRVTLRCSPRSGDLSVYWYQQSLDQGLQFLIQYYNGEERAKGNILERFSAQQFPDLHSELNLSSLELGDSALYFCASSVEARGHYGYTFGSGTRLTVV.